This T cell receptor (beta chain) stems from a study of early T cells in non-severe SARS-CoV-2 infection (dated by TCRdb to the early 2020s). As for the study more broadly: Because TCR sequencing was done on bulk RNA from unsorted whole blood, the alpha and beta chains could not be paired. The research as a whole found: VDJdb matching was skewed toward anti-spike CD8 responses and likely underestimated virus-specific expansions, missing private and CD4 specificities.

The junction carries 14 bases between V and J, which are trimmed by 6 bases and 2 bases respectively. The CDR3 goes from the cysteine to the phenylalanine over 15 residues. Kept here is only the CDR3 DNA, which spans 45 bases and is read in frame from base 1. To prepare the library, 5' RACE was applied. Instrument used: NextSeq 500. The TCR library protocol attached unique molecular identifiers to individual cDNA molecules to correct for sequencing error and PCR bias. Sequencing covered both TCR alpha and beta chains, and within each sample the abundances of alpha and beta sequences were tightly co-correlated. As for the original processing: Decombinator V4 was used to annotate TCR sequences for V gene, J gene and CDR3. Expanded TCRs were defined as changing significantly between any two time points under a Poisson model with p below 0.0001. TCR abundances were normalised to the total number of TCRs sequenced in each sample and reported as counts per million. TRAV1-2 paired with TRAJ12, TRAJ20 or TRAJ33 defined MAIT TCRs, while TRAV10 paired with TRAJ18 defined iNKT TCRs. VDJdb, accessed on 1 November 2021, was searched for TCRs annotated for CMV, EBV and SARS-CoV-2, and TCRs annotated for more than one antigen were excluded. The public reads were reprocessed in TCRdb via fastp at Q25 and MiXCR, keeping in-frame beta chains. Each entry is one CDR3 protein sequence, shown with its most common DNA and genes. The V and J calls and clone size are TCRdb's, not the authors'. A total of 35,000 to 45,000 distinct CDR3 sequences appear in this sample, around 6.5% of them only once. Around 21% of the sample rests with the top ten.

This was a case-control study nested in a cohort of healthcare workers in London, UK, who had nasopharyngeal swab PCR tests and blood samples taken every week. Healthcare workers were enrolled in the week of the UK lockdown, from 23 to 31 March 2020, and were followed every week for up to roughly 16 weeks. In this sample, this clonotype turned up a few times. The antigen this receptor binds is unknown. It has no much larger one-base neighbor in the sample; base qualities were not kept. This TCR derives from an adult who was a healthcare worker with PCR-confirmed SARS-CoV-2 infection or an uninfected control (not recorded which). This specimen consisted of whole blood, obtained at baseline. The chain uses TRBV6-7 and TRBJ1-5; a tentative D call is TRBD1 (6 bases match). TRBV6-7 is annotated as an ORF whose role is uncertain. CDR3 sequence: CASSSEGGGNQPQHF. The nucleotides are TGTGCCAGCAGCTCCGAGGGGGGAGGCAATCAGCCCCAGCATTTT.